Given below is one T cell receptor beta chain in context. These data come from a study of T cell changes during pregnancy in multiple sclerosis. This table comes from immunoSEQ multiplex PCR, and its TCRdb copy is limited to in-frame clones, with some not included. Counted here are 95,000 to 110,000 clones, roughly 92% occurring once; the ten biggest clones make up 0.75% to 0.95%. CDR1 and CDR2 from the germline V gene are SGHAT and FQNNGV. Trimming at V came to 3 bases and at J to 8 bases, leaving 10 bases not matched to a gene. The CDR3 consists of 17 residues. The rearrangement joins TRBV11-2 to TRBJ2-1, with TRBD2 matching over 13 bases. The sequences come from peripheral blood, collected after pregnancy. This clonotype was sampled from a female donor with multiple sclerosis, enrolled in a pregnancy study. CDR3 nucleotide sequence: TGTGCCAGCAGCTTGAGGAGGGGGACTAGCGGGATTGATGAGCAGTTCTTC. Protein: CASSLRRGTSGIDEQFF.